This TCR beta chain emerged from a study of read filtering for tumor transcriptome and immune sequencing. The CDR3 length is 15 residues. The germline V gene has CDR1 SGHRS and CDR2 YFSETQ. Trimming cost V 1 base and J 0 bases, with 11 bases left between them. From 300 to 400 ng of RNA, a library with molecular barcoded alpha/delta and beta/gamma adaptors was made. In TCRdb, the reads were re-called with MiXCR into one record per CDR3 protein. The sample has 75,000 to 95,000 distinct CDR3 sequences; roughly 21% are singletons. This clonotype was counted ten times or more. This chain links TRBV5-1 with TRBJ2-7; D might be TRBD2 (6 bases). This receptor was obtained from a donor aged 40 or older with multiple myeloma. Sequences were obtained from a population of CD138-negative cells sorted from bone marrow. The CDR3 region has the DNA TGCGCCAGCAGCTTGAGGGACTCAAGCTCCTACGAGCAGTACTTC. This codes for CASSLRDSSSYEQYF.